Listed below are T cell receptor beta chains from one sample, sequenced in a study of blood T cell repertoires in COVID-19. Clones were read by immunoSEQ multiplex PCR, and TCRdb kept only the in-frame ones, dropping some. The sample lists over 95,000 clones, 81% occurring once. The sequenced sample was peripheral blood. The receptors here all came from a human donor in a cohort sampled during active COVID-19. CDR3s include the opening cysteine and the closing phenylalanine or tryptophan. Each record gives: clone size, CDR3 length, D gene, V gene, J gene, CDR3 DNA, CDR3 protein. D genes are given only for firm matches. Size values are once, few and many counts, or a class for expanded clones, and some rows have none.

>.|13|TRBD2|TRBV29-1|TRBJ2-3
TGCAGCGGCGGGAGGGGCGGCACAGATACGCAGTATTTT
CSGGRGGTDTQYF
>once|17|.|TRBV19|TRBJ2-6
TGTGCCAGTTTCTCCGGACAAATCATTTCTGGGGCCAACGTCCTGACTTTC
CASFSGQIISGANVLTF
>.|17|.|TRBV11-2|TRBJ1-1
TGTGCCAGCAGCCCGCGGGGGAGGGGGGCGCATGTTTATGAAGCTTTCTTT
CASSPRGRGAHVYEAFF
>.|15|TRBD1|TRBV5-6|TRBJ1-2
TGTGCCAGCAGCTTAGGCCAGGGGGCGCGAAATGGCTACACCTTC
CASSLGQGARNGYTF
>.|12|.|TRBV28|TRBJ2-7
TGTGCCAGCAGTTTATCCACAGGTCGAGAGTACTTC
CASSLSTGREYF
>.|15|TRBD1|TRBV5-4|TRBJ1-2
TGTGCCAGCAGCTACCCAGGACAGGGAAATGATGGCTACACCTTC
CASSYPGQGNDGYTF
>.|14|.|TRBV7-2|TRBJ2-2
TGTGCCAGCAGCTTAGAGACAGCCACCGGGGAGCTGTTTTTT
CASSLETATGELFF
>many|15|.|TRBV7-9|TRBJ2-7
TGTGCCAGCAGCCGTTGGGACTTAGCGGCCTACGAGCAGTACTTC
CASSRWDLAAYEQYF
>.|16|TRBD1|TRBV28|TRBJ2-7
TGTGCCAGCAGTTTTTCCGGGACAGCTATAAATTACGAGCAGTACTTC
CASSFSGTAINYEQYF
>.|12|TRBD1|TRBV11-3|TRBJ1-2
TGTGCCAGCAGCTTTCAGGGGGGAGGCTACACCTTC
CASSFQGGGYTF
>.|15|TRBD2|TRBV5-4|TRBJ2-5
TGTGCCAGCAGACCTGGACTAGCGGGGCAAGAGACCCAGTACTTC
CASRPGLAGQETQYF
>.|16|.|TRBV7-3|TRBJ1-1
TGTGCCAGCAGCTCAGACCCCGGTCGGAGGAACACTGAAGCTTTCTTT
CASSSDPGRRNTEAFF
>.|14|.|TRBV2|TRBJ1-2
TGTGCCAGCAGAGGACGGACGGGGGGCCAGAGCTACACCTTC
CASRGRTGGQSYTF
>.|14|.|TRBV18|TRBJ1-5
TGTGCCAGCTCACCGGCACAGATTAATCAGCCCCAGCATTTT
CASSPAQINQPQHF
>few|15|TRBD1|TRBV24-1|TRBJ1-5
TGTGCCACCAGTGATGGACAGGGGGGCAATCAGCCCCAGCATTTT
CATSDGQGGNQPQHF
>.|16|.|TRBV2|TRBJ1-6
TGTGCCAGCACCCCCTTCCGGGAAATTTCTTATTCACCCCTCCACTTT
CASTPFREISYSPLHF
>few|15|TRBD1|TRBV2|TRBJ2-5
TGTGCCAGCAGTGAAGCGCAGGGGGCCCAGGAGACCCAGTACTTC
CASSEAQGAQETQYF
>.|14|.|TRBV27|TRBJ1-1
TGTGCCAGCAGCCGGAAGGGGAGGTACACTGAAGCTTTCTTT
CASSRKGRYTEAFF
>once|13|TRBD1|TRBV5-1|TRBJ2-7
TGCGCCAGCAGCTCCGGGACAGGGTCGGAGCAGTACTTC
CASSSGTGSEQYF
>.|18|.|TRBV19|TRBJ2-1
TGTGCCAGTAGTATAGTAAGGCGGGATAGCGGAGCCTACAATGAGCAGTTCTTC
CASSIVRRDSGAYNEQFF
>.|16|TRBD2|TRBV9|TRBJ2-3
TGTGCCAGCAGCGACCGGACTAGCGGGAGCACAGATACGCAGTATTTT
CASSDRTSGSTDTQYF
>.|14|.|TRBV20-1|TRBJ1-1
TGCAGTGCTAGTTCAGTTATTTCGAACACTGAAGCTTTCTTT
CSASSVISNTEAFF
>.|19|TRBD2|TRBV11-3|TRBJ2-1
TGTGCCAGCAGCTTGGGGACTAGCGGGAGGGCGCTTTCCCGGGATGAGCAGTTCTTC
CASSLGTSGRALSRDEQFF
>once|16|TRBD1|TRBV15|TRBJ1-3
TGTGCCACCAGCAGAGGACAGGGGGCGGCAGGAAACACCATATATTTT
CATSRGQGAAGNTIYF
>.|15|.|TRBV30|TRBJ2-7
TGTGCCTGGAGTGTTGGCCGGGTTTCGCCTTACGAGCAGTACTTC
CAWSVGRVSPYEQYF
>.|14|TRBD2|TRBV6-4|TRBJ2-7
TGTGCCAGCAAAAGGGACTACAACTCCTACGAGCAGTACTTC
CASKRDYNSYEQYF
>.|13|TRBD1|TRBV7-2|TRBJ1-1
TGTGCCAGCAGCTTAAAAGGGGGCGGTGGAGCTTTCTTT
CASSLKGGGGAFF
>.|14|TRBD1|TRBV5-1|TRBJ2-7
TGCGCCAGCAGCTTCGGAACAGGGGCCCACGAGCAGTACTTC
CASSFGTGAHEQYF
>.|11|.|TRBV29-1|TRBJ2-3
TGCAGCGTTGAGAGGGAATATACGCAGTATTTT
CSVEREYTQYF
>.|14|.|TRBV28|TRBJ1-4
TGTGCCAGCAGTCTACCGGGTCCTCGAGAAAAACTGTTTTTT
CASSLPGPREKLFF
>.|12|.|TRBV7-8|TRBJ2-7
TGTGCCAGCAGCCCGTCCTTCCACGAGCAGTACTTC
CASSPSFHEQYF
>.|15|TRBD1|TRBV30|TRBJ2-2
TGTGCCTGGAGTTTCGGACAGGGGTTGAACGGGGAGCTGTTTTTT
CAWSFGQGLNGELFF
>.|15|TRBD1|TRBV9|TRBJ2-7
TGTGCCAGCAGCGTAGCTCCGGGACAGGGCTACGAGCAGTACTTC
CASSVAPGQGYEQYF
>.|15|TRBD1|TRBV9|TRBJ1-1
TGTGCCAGCAGCCCGCCGACAGGGGGGGGGACTGAAGCTTTCTTT
CASSPPTGGGTEAFF
>.|15|TRBD1|TRBV6-5|TRBJ1-5
TGTGCCAGCAGCCCGCGGACAGGGGTAGCTCAGCCCCAGCATTTT
CASSPRTGVAQPQHF
>.|11|.|TRBV6-5|TRBJ2-7
TGTGCCAGCAGTCGTAGCCTCGAGCAGTACTTC
CASSRSLEQYF
>.|15|.|TRBV5-1|TRBJ1-1
TGCGCCAGCAGCTTGGGCGGCCCAATGAACACTGAAGCTTTCTTT
CASSLGGPMNTEAFF
>.|19|TRBD1|TRBV27|TRBJ1-2
TGTGCCAGCAGTCTCGGCCAGCAGGGACAGGGCTTCTCTAACTATGGCTACACCTTC
CASSLGQQGQGFSNYGYTF
>.|14|TRBD1|TRBV19|TRBJ2-1
TGTGCCAGTAGTAAGACAGGGCAAGTTTATGAGCAGTTCTTC
CASSKTGQVYEQFF
>.|13|.|TRBV19|TRBJ1-5
TGTGCCAGTAGTTCGGACAGAAATCAGCCCCAGCATTTT
CASSSDRNQPQHF
>once|17|TRBD1|TRBV5-4|TRBJ2-6
TGTGCCAGCAGCTCGGGACAGGGGATCTCTGGGGCCAACGTCCTGACTTTC
CASSSGQGISGANVLTF
>.|13|TRBD1|TRBV4-2|TRBJ2-5
TGTGCCAGCAGCCAGGGGACAGAAGAGACCCAGTACTTC
CASSQGTEETQYF
>.|15|TRBD2|TRBV20-1|TRBJ2-7
TGCAGTGCTAGTAGGACTAGCGGGACTCCCAGCGAGCAGTACTTC
CSASRTSGTPSEQYF
>.|17|.|TRBV5-8|TRBJ1-4
TGTGCCAGCAGCGAGTCCGACAGTGGGCAACATAATGAAAAACTGTTTTTT
CASSESDSGQHNEKLFF
>.|19|TRBD1|TRBV18|TRBJ1-5
TGTGCCAGCTCACCGAGTATCCGGGACAGGGTCGGGCTTGATCAGCCCCAGCATTTT
CASSPSIRDRVGLDQPQHF
>.|14|.|TRBV28|TRBJ1-3
TGTGCCAGCAGTTTGACAGGCTCGGGAAACACCATATATTTT
CASSLTGSGNTIYF
>once|17|TRBD1|TRBV23-1|TRBJ1-6
TGCGCCAGCAGTCAATCGATTGGGACAGGGGGTAATTCACCCCTCCACTTT
CASSQSIGTGGNSPLHF
>.|15|.|TRBV5-6|TRBJ1-2
TGTGCCAGCAGCTACCGACAGCCAGCTAACTATGGCTACACCTTC
CASSYRQPANYGYTF
>.|19|TRBD1|TRBV5-4|TRBJ1-6
TGTGCCAGCAGCGGCCCGGGACAGGCCCCAAGCTCCTATAATTCACCCCTCCACTTT
CASSGPGQAPSSYNSPLHF
>once|11|.|TRBV19|TRBJ1-1
TGTGCCAGTAGAGGAGCAACTGAAGCTTTCTTT
CASRGATEAFF
>.|15|TRBD2|TRBV6-5|TRBJ2-3
TGTGCCAGCTGGAAGGCGGGAGGGGGGACAGATACGCAGTATTTT
CASWKAGGGTDTQYF
>.|15|TRBD1|TRBV14|TRBJ1-1
TGTGCCAGCAGCCCGAGGACAGGGTCGAACACTGAAGCTTTCTTT
CASSPRTGSNTEAFF
>.|15|.|TRBV5-1|TRBJ2-2
TGCGCCAGCAGCAGGACAGATATGAACACCGGGGAGCTGTTTTTT
CASSRTDMNTGELFF
>once|13|.|TRBV5-6|TRBJ2-3
TGTGCCAGCAGCTTCCAAAGCACAGATACGCAGTATTTT
CASSFQSTDTQYF
>.|15|.|TRBV19|TRBJ2-3
TGTGCCAGTAGTATTGCAGGGCAGGGCGCAGATACGCAGTATTTT
CASSIAGQGADTQYF
>.|17|.|TRBV4-1|TRBJ1-3
TGCGCCAGCAGCCAAGAGTACGTCGAAGCGGTCGGAAACACCATATATTTT
CASSQEYVEAVGNTIYF
>many|14|TRBD1|TRBV27|TRBJ1-1
TGTGCCAGCAGCTTAACAGGGGGCTCCACTGAAGCTTTCTTT
CASSLTGGSTEAFF
>.|15|TRBD1|TRBV6-5|TRBJ2-5
TGTGCCAGCAGCCCCTGGGACAGGAAAGGCGAGACCCAGTACTTC
CASSPWDRKGETQYF
>.|14|.|TRBV7-6|TRBJ1-4
TGTGCCAGCAGCCCAGGGATTTGGGCTGAAAAACTGTTTTTT
CASSPGIWAEKLFF
>.|16|TRBD2|TRBV7-7|TRBJ2-5
TGTGCTAGCAGCTTAGGGACTAGCGGGAGTTATGAGACCCAGTACTTC
CASSLGTSGSYETQYF